This paragraph reports one TCR beta chain. The protocol was immunoSEQ multiplex PCR, while the TCRdb copy is restricted to in-frame clones and leaves out a portion. The table records approximately 310,000 clones, about nine tenths of them present only once. This sample is drawn from a study of blood T cell repertoires in COVID-19. V was clipped by 7 bases and J by 5 bases; unmatched bases: 8. The CDR3 loop spans 15 amino acids. From germline, CDR1 is LNHDA and CDR2 SQIVND (reference sequence). V is TRBV19 and J is TRBJ2-2, with 9 bases lining up with TRBD1. The clonotype comes from a man over 45 with active or convalescent COVID-19. The sequenced sample was peripheral blood. The chain's CDR3 is CASTGSQGATGELFF. For the CDR3, the DNA is TGTGCCAGTACGGGGTCACAGGGGGCAACCGGGGAGCTGTTTTTT.